Presented here are 27 T cell receptor beta chains from one specimen sequenced in a study of OX40 agonist ivuxolimab in advanced cancers. The method was immunoSEQ multiplex PCR; TCRdb's version includes in-frame clones alone and lacks a portion of them. Of about 93,000 clones in the sample, 90% to 95% were seen once. The material was CD4+ or CD8+ T cells sorted from blood, obtained in a trial of the OX40 agonist ivuxolimab. These receptors were taken from an adult with an advanced solid tumor such as melanoma, head and neck, liver or kidney cancer.

The chain combines TRBV27 with TRBJ2-5; no definite D call. Per germline, CDR1 MNHEY and CDR2 SMNVEV (reference sequence). This CDR3 spans 13 amino acids. Between the trimmed V and J ends, which lost 2 bases and 3 bases, there was a span of 7 bases. The CDR3 nucleotides read TGTGCCAGCAGTTTAGGAAGAGAAGAGACCCAGTACTTC. Residues: CASSLGREETQYF.

This clone appeared once. The chain couples TRBV9 to TRBJ2-3; TRBD2 matches at 9 bases. CDR3 length: 15 amino acids. V lost 3 bases to trimming and J lost 7 bases; unmatched junction nucleotides: 9. Germline-derived CDR1 and CDR2 are SGDLS and YYNGEE. In nucleotides, the CDR3 is TGTGCCAGCAGCGGTTCTAGCGGGGTGGGACATACGCAGTATTTT. Its protein product is CASSGSSGVGHTQYF.

The rearrangement links TRBV7-6 to TRBJ1-1; D is perhaps TRBD1 (6 bases). The CDR3 loop spans 12 amino acids. Germline V lookup: CDR1 SGHVS, CDR2 FNYEAQ. The germline V and J ends were trimmed by 4 bases and 4 bases, with 7 bases remaining between them. Here the CDR3 reads CASSSGATEAFF. DNA of the CDR3: TGTGCCAGCAGCTCGGGGGCCACTGAAGCTTTCTTT.

This clone appeared a few times. The V gene is TRBV9, the J gene TRBJ1-2, with 7 bases matching TRBD1. CDR3 length equals 14 residues. The V segment lost 0 bases and the J segment 8 bases; nucleotides outside the gene matches: 7. Germline-derived CDR1 and CDR2 are SGDLS and YYNGEE. DNA of the CDR3: TGTGCCAGCAGCGTAGCAAGGGGGCAAGGGGGCTACACCTTC. Residues: CASSVARGQGGYTF.

This clone occurred once. The genes are TRBV13 and TRBJ2-2; D unresolved. The CDR3 spans 15 residues. Trimming pared 5 bases from V and 4 bases from J, leaving 14 bases between. Germline V lookup: CDR1 PRHDT, CDR2 FYEKMQ (reference sequence). CDR3 bases: TGTGCCAGCAGCACCCCGGTTGAGGCCACCGGGGAGCTGTTTTTT. As protein: CASSTPVEATGELFF.

The chain carries TRBV5-5 and TRBJ2-1; possibly TRBD1 or TRBD2 for D (5 bases each). The CDR3 contains 16 residues. V was shortened by 0 bases and J by 15 bases, with 25 bases between the two germline ends. Per germline, CDR1 SGHKS and CDR2 YYEKEE (reference sequence). The CDR3 is CASSLDGGIISIQTFF. The CDR3 DNA reads TGTGCCAGCAGCTTGGATGGGGGTATAATTAGCATACAAACGTTCTTC.

The chain is built from TRBV9 and TRBJ2-7, with 7 bases lining up with TRBD1. The germline gives CDR1 SGDLS, CDR2 YYNGEE. Trimming at V came to 4 bases and at J to 3 bases, leaving 10 bases not matched to a gene. This CDR3 is built from 15 residues. The CDR3 coding sequence is TGTGCCAGCAGCCCCACCGGGACAGCCTACTACGAGCAGTACTTC. Its translation: CASSPTGTAYYEQYF.

The rearrangement links TRBV4-1 to TRBJ1-1, with D perhaps matching TRBD1 (6 bases). Trimming stripped 4 bases from V and 4 bases from J, with 10 bases between. The germline gives CDR1 MGHRA, CDR2 YSYEKL. The CDR3 has 13 residues. CDR3 sequence: CASSPRGGTEAFF. CDR3 nucleotides: TGCGCCAGCAGCCCAAGGGGGGGCACTGAAGCTTTCTTT.

CDR3 in amino acids: CASSPEAMLITDTQYF. CDR3 in DNA: TGTGCCAGCAGCCCGGAGGCTATGCTTATCACAGATACGCAGTATTTT. The V gene is TRBV5-8, the J gene TRBJ2-3; D is possibly TRBD2 (5 bases). Germline V gene data show CDR1 as SGHTS and CDR2 as YDEGEE. The CDR3 is 16 amino acids. Trimming took off 4 bases at V and 2 bases at J, with 17 bases between the two ends.

The chain carries TRBV2 and TRBJ2-7; 12 bases are shared with TRBD2. Per the germline V gene, CDR1 is SNHLY and CDR2 is FYNNEI. The CDR3 is 15 residues long. Germline trimming cut 6 bases from V and 0 bases from J; bases unmatched to any gene: 3. CDR3 coding DNA: TGTGCCAGCAGGGAACTAGCGGGAGGCTCCTACGAGCAGTACTTC. Encoded protein: CASRELAGGSYEQYF.

This chain uses TRBV30 with TRBJ1-2; a weak D match, TRBD1 (5 bases). The CDR3 has 15 residues. From germline, CDR1 is GTSNPN and CDR2 SVGIG (reference sequence). Trimming cost V 6 bases and J 1 base, with 18 bases left between them. The CDR3 is CACHDPDSLNYGYTF. The CDR3 nucleotides read TGTGCCTGCCACGATCCCGACAGCCTTAACTATGGCTACACCTTC.

The J gene is TRBJ2-7, the V gene TRBV4-2; D is unresolved. The V gene lost 4 bases and the J gene lost 7 bases, with 17 bases spanning the gap. From germline, CDR1 is LGHNA and CDR2 YNFKEQ. This CDR3 contains 14 residues. The CDR3 bases are TGTGCCAGCAGCCTAAGGGCTACCTACGAGGAGCAGTACTTC. Translation: CASSLRATYEEQYF.

This clone was seen only once. The genes are TRBV9 and TRBJ2-7; no reliable D call. The germline V gene encodes CDR1 SGDLS and CDR2 YYNGEE. The CDR3 is made up of 13 amino acids. V lost 4 bases and J 3 bases, leaving 11 bases between the germline ends. The CDR3 here is CASSPGAYYEQYF. In DNA form, the CDR3 reads TGTGCCAGCAGCCCAGGAGCCTACTACGAGCAGTACTTC.

The chain has TRBV7-6 and TRBJ2-1; D possibly corresponds to TRBD2 (6 bases). This CDR3 spans 16 amino acids. The V end lost 2 bases, the J end lost 0 bases, and 11 bases lay between the germline ends. The germline CDR1 and CDR2 sequences are SGHVS and FNYEAQ. CDR3 loop: CASSLNGGSSYNEQFF. The CDR3, as DNA: TGTGCCAGCAGCTTAAACGGGGGTTCCTCCTACAATGAGCAGTTCTTC.

This chain joins TRBV7-9 and TRBJ2-6; 7 bases are a match to TRBD2. CDR1 SEHNR and CDR2 FQNEAQ come from the germline V gene (reference sequence). V shed 1 base and J 0 bases; nucleotides not matched to a gene: 9. The CDR3 is 19 amino acids. The CDR3 loop reads CASSLVPAGSFSGANVLTF. As DNA, the CDR3 is TGTGCCAGCAGCTTAGTGCCAGCGGGGAGTTTCTCTGGGGCCAACGTCCTGACTTTC.

The chain employs TRBV6-1 and TRBJ1-5; possible D gene TRBD1, 5 bases. The CDR3 is made up of 16 amino acids. V lost 0 bases to trimming and J lost 6 bases, with 15 bases between them. Looked up from germline, CDR1 is MNHNS and CDR2 is SASEGT. The CDR3 is CASSEARRQGRQPQHF. CDR3 nucleotide sequence: TGTGCCAGCAGTGAAGCGCGGCGGCAGGGCCGTCAGCCCCAGCATTTT.

V gene TRBV5-4 combines with J gene TRBJ2-7; D is unresolved. V was clipped by 5 bases and J by 5 bases, with 14 bases between them. Looked up from germline, CDR1 is SGHNT and CDR2 is YYREEE (reference sequence). The CDR3 length is 13 residues. Written as DNA, the CDR3 is TGTGCCAGCAGGACGGGCCTCGGCAACGAGCAGTACTTC. This gives the protein CASRTGLGNEQYF.

J is TRBJ2-2 and V is TRBV6-5; D not resolved. CDR1 and CDR2 (germline): MNHEY, SVGAGI. The CDR3 contains 13 residues. Trimming removed 4 bases at V and 6 bases at J, with 9 bases between. The CDR3 reads CASSSYAAGELFF. The CDR3 DNA follows: TGTGCCAGCAGTTCCTACGCTGCCGGGGAGCTGTTTTTT.

The chain employs TRBV13 and TRBJ2-6, with 7 bases aligning to TRBD2. The CDR3 runs to 17 residues. After removal of 0 bases from V and 1 base from J, the junction contained 3 bases not matched to a gene. Looked up from germline, CDR1 is PRHDT and CDR2 is FYEKMQ (reference sequence). The CDR3 region has the DNA TGTGCCAGCAGCTTAGGCGGGAGGTTTTCTGGGGCCAACGTCCTGACTTTC. Its translation is CASSLGGRFSGANVLTF.

This chain connects TRBV7-6 to TRBJ2-7, with D perhaps matching TRBD2 (5 bases). Germline V CDR1 and CDR2: SGHVS, FNYEAQ. V lost 0 bases and J 3 bases, leaving 6 bases between the germline ends. The CDR3 sequence is 13 residues long. In nucleotides, the CDR3 is TGTGCCAGCAGCTTAGCGGGAGTCTACGAGCAGTACTTC. It yields the protein CASSLAGVYEQYF.

This clone was seen only once. The chain couples TRBV5-1 to TRBJ2-7; 8 bases align to TRBD1. Unmatched junction bases numbered 6, after V lost 5 bases and J lost 5 bases. Germline V lookup: CDR1 SGHRS, CDR2 YFSETQ. There are 13 residues in the CDR3. CDR3 bases: TGCGCCAGCAGTTCTGGGACAGGTAACGAGCAGTACTTC. Translating gives CASSSGTGNEQYF. Based on the CDR3 plus reference TRBV5-1 and TRBJ2-7, the full variable domain is KAGVTQTPRYLIKTRGQQVTLSCSPISGHRSVSWYQQTPGQGLQFLFEYFSETQRNKGNFPGRFSGRQFSNSRSEMNVSTLELGDSALYLCASSSGTGNEQYFGPGTRLTVT.

The chain recombines TRBV19 with TRBJ2-1, with D perhaps matching TRBD2 (5 bases). The CDR3 runs to 15 residues. V was pared by 3 bases and J by 3 bases, with 12 bases between. Germline V gives CDR1 LNHDA, CDR2 SQIVND (reference sequence). The CDR3 region has the DNA TGTGCCAGTAGTATCGATGCGGCGGGCTACAATGAGCAGTTCTTC. Its translation: CASSIDAAGYNEQFF.

Comment on this clone: The sample carries other DNA sequences with the same CDR3. The V call is TRBV5-6, the J call TRBJ2-4; no clear D gene. Germline V CDR1 and CDR2: SGHDT, YYEEEE. The V gene lost 0 bases and the J gene lost 0 bases, with 4 bases spanning the gap. The length of the CDR3 is 14 residues. The CDR3 coding sequence is TGTGCCAGCAGCTTGGGCTTAGCCAAAAACATTCAGTACTTC. Translating gives CASSLGLAKNIQYF.

The chain has TRBV5-4 and TRBJ2-7, with D perhaps matching TRBD2 (5 bases). This CDR3 comprises 13 residues. Germline V gives CDR1 SGHNT, CDR2 YYREEE (reference sequence). With 2 bases removed from V and 5 bases from J, the gap between germline ends came to 11 bases. The CDR3 sequence is CASSFGQRDEQYF. CDR3 bases: TGTGCCAGCAGCTTCGGGCAGAGGGACGAGCAGTACTTC.

The V and J genes are TRBV30 and TRBJ2-3; D is perhaps TRBD1 (5 bases). The V gene lost 5 bases and the J gene lost 1 base, with 7 bases spanning the gap. Germline CDR1 is GTSNPN and CDR2 is SVGIG (reference sequence). The CDR3 covers 12 residues. The CDR3 reads CAWGHRTDTQYF. The CDR3 DNA is TGTGCCTGGGGACACCGCACAGATACGCAGTATTTT.

This chain joins TRBV27 and TRBJ2-3; D is unresolved. The CDR3 length is 12 residues. Trimming took off 8 bases at V and 4 bases at J, with 10 bases between the two ends. Germline assignment: CDR1 MNHEY and CDR2 SMNVEV (reference sequence). In nucleotides, the CDR3 is TGTGCCAGCCGAGGTCTATCAGATACGCAGTATTTT. This translates into CASRGLSDTQYF.

The CDR3 loop is CASTRGGVNYGYTF. CDR3 bases: TGTGCCAGCACCAGAGGGGGGGTAAACTATGGCTACACCTTC. The chain recombines TRBV2 with TRBJ1-2; TRBD1 might be the D (6 bases). Per the germline V gene, CDR1 is SNHLY and CDR2 is FYNNEI. This CDR3 comprises 14 residues. With 7 bases removed from V and 2 bases from J, the gap between germline ends came to 14 bases. Using reference TRBV2 and TRBJ1-2 for the parts outside the CDR3, the full variable domain is EPEVTQTPSHQVTQMGQEVILRCVPISNHLYFYWYRQILGQKVEFLVSFYNNEISEKSEIFDDQFSVERPDGSNFTLKIRSTKLEDSAMYFCASTRGGVNYGYTFGSGTRLTVV.